This TCR beta chain originates from a study of T cell changes during pregnancy in multiple sclerosis. The assay was immunoSEQ multiplex PCR, and TCRdb's table has in-frame clones only and misses some. The sample holds 30,000 to 35,000 clones, less than 95% seen once. CDR1 and CDR2 from the germline V gene are SQVTM and ANQGSEA. The CDR3 runs to 11 residues. V shed 4 bases and J shed 2 bases, with 3 bases lying between them. Sequenced material: CD8+ T cells from peripheral blood mononuclear cells, taken before pregnancy. The TCR was taken from a female donor with multiple sclerosis, enrolled in a pregnancy study. This sequence joins TRBV29-1 and TRBJ1-3; D ambiguous. CDR3 nucleotide sequence: TGCAGCGTTGTAGCTGGAAACACCATATATTTT. Translation: CSVVAGNTIYF.